This TCR beta chain was profiled in a study of human T cells and chemical hapten exposure. As handled by the study authors: Between about 23,224 and 700,000 TCRs appeared in each sample, and the median stood at about 100,000. TCRdb fed the RACE reads into MiXCR, producing one record per CDR3 protein. TCRdb assigned the V and J calls; the authors' analysis was not used. This table has 30,000 to 35,000 distinct CDR3 sequences, about 7% appearing once. Time point reported: healthy volunteer bleed at 2 weeks. Sequencing started from total RNA isolated from unfractionated whole blood. This CDR3 has 14 amino acids. Germline assignment: CDR1 WSHSY and CDR2 SAAADI. V gave up 5 bases and J gave up 4 bases; unmatched junction bases: 5. There are a few counts of this clonotype.

Sequencing used whole blood. The receptor's source is a human donor in good health. Some clones in this sample may be carry-over from other donors' samples. The chain recombines TRBV10-2 with TRBJ1-2; 9 bases line up with TRBD1. The CDR3 protein is CASSRDRAIYGYTF. The CDR3 DNA reads as TGCGCCAGCAGTCGGGACAGGGCGATCTATGGCTACACCTTC.